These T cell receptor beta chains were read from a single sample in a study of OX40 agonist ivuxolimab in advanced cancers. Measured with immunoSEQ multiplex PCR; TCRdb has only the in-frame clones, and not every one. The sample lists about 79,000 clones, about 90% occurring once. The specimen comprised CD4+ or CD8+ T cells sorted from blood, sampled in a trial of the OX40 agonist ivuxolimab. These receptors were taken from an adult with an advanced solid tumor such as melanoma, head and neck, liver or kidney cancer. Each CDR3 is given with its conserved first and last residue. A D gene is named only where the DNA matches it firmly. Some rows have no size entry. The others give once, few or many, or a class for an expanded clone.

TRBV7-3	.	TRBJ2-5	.	TGTGCCAGCAGCCTCACCCCTAGAGCGGCCCAGTACTTC	CASSLTPRAAQYF
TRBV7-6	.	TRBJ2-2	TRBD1	TGTGCCAGCAGCTTAGGGACAGGGGGCGCTTCCGGGGAGCTGTTTTTT	CASSLGTGGASGELFF
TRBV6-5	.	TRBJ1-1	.	TGTGCCAGCGGCAGGGGTACCATGAACACTGAAGCTTTCTTT	CASGRGTMNTEAFF
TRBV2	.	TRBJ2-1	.	TGTGCCAGCACAGGATCCAATGAGCAGTTCTTC	CASTGSNEQFF
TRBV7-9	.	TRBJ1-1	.	TGTGCCAGCACTGCGGGAATCATGAACACTGAAGCTTTCTTT	CASTAGIMNTEAFF
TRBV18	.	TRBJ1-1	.	TGTGCCAGCTCAGACGCCCAGAGGGGAGCTTTCTTT	CASSDAQRGAFF
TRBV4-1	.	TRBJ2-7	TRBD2	TGCGCCAGCAGCCAGCTAGCGGCAAACTCCTACGAGCAGTACTTC	CASSQLAANSYEQYF
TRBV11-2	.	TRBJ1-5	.	TGTGCCAGCAGCTTAGGAACGGGCAGGGATGCGGATCAGCCCCAGCATTTT	CASSLGTGRDADQPQHF
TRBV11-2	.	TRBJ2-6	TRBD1	TGTGCCAGCAGGAGGGGGACGGGACAGGGCTCTGGGGCCAACGTCCTGACTTTC	CASRRGTGQGSGANVLTF
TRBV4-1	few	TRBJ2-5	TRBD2	TGCGCCAGCAGCCAAGACATAGCGGGAGGGCCGGAGACCCAGTACTTC	CASSQDIAGGPETQYF
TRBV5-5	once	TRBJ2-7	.	TGTGCCAGCAGCTCAAACCGGGGCTCCCTTTACTACGAGCAGTACTTC	CASSSNRGSLYYEQYF
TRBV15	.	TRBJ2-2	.	TGTGCCACCAGCAGAGATCCGAACACCGGGGAGCTGTTTTTT	CATSRDPNTGELFF
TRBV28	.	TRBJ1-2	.	TGTGCCAGCAGTTTAGTCCGGTATGGCTACACCTTC	CASSLVRYGYTF
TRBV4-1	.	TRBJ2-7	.	TGCGCCAGCAGCCAAGATACGTCCAAGGAGTACTTC	CASSQDTSKEYF
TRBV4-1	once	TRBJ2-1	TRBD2	TGCGCCAGCAGGGTGATAGCGGGAGGGGGTGAGCAGTTCTTC	CASRVIAGGGEQFF
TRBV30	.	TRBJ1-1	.	TGTGCCTGGAGTGTACGGGGGGGGACTGAAGCTTTCTTT	CAWSVRGGTEAFF
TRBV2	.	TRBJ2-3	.	TGTGCCAGCAGTGGGGGACTGTTCAGTAATACGCAGTATTTT	CASSGGLFSNTQYF
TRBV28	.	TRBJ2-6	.	TGTGCCAGCAGTTTATTTGGACGCTCTGGGGCCAACGTCCTGACTTTC	CASSLFGRSGANVLTF
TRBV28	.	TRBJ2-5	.	TGTGCCAGCAGTTTCTCTAGGACCCCCCAGTACTTC	CASSFSRTPQYF
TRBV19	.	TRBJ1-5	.	TGTGCCAGTAGTATAGAGGGCAGGCAGAGCAATCAGCCCCAGCATTTT	CASSIEGRQSNQPQHF
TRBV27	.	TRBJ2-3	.	TGTGCCAGCAGTCCATCCCGTAGCGGAAGCACAGATACGCAGTATTTT	CASSPSRSGSTDTQYF
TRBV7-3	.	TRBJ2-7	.	TGTGCCAGCAGCTTAAATGTGGCGGGTTTGGACGAGCAGTACTTC	CASSLNVAGLDEQYF
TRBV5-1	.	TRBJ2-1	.	TGCGCCAGCAGCTTCACGGTCAGTTCCTCCTACAATGAGCAGTTCTTC	CASSFTVSSSYNEQFF
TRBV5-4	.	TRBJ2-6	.	TGTGCCAGCAGCCCCCCTGAGGGAAGATCTGGGGCCAACGTCCTGACTTTC	CASSPPEGRSGANVLTF
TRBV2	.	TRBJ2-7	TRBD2	TGTGCCAGCAGTCTCCAGCGGGAGGCCTACGAGCAGTACTTC	CASSLQREAYEQYF
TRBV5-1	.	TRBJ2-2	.	TGCGCCAGCAGTCGACCAAAGCAGACCGGGGAGCTGTTTTTT	CASSRPKQTGELFF
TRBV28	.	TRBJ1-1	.	TGTGCCAGCAGCCCTATTTGGACAGCCTTGAACACTGAAGCTTTCTTT	CASSPIWTALNTEAFF
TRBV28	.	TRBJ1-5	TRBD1	TGTGCCAGCAGAGGACAGGGAGTAGGGCCCCAGCATTTT	CASRGQGVGPQHF
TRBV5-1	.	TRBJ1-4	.	TGCGCCAGCAGCTTGGGAGGAGCAACTAATGAAAAACTGTTTTTT	CASSLGGATNEKLFF
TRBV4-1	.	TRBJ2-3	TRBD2	TGCGCCAGCAGCTACGGACTAGCGGGAGTCGGGACAGATACGCAGTATTTT	CASSYGLAGVGTDTQYF
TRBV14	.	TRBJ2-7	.	TGTGCCAGCAGCCCCCCGGGGTCGGGAGTACGTTTCGGGGAGCAGTACTTC	CASSPPGSGVRFGEQYF
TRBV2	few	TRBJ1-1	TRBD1	TGTGCCAGCAGGGAAGACAGGGGGCTCTCTGAAGCTTTCTTT	CASREDRGLSEAFF
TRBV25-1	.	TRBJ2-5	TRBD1	TGTGCCAGCAGTTCCCCGCCCGGACAGGGATTTGGAGAGACCCAGTACTTC	CASSSPPGQGFGETQYF
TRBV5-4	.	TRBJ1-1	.	TGTGCCAGCAGCTTTTCGCACGCGAACACTGAAGCTTTCTTT	CASSFSHANTEAFF
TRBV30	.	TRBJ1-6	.	TGTGCCTGGAGTATACAGGGATGGTCACCCCTCCACTTT	CAWSIQGWSPLHF
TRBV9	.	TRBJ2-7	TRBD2	TGTGCCAGCAGCGTAGACGGGGGGGCCAGCTCCTACGAGCAGTACTTC	CASSVDGGASSYEQYF